The 31 T cell receptor beta chains listed next were all sequenced from one sample in a study of T cell changes during pregnancy in multiple sclerosis (dated by TCRdb to the late 2010s). Receptor amplification or capture employed the immunoSEQ multiplex PCR assay. TCRdb's version of the immuneACCESS table is confined to in-frame rearrangements and falls short of the full clone set. An unresolved V gene accounts for under half of the shortfall where checked; the remainder is of unknown origin. This sample lists 15,000 to 20,000 clones; approximately 87% were detected once. The top ten clonotypes cover over 9% of the sample. The material was CD8+ T cells from peripheral blood mononuclear cells, obtained after pregnancy. These receptors all come from a female donor with multiple sclerosis, enrolled in a pregnancy study.

The DNA for the CDR3 is TGTGCCAGCAGTTTTGGACAGGGACTCTATGGCTACACCTTC. This sequence encodes CASSFGQGLYGYTF. The chain couples TRBV27 to TRBJ1-2; TRBD1 matches 8 bases. The V gene's germline CDR1 is MNHEY and CDR2 SMNVEV (reference sequence). The V gene end was trimmed by 3 bases and the J gene end by 4 bases; junction bases not matched to a gene: 4. This CDR3 region has 14 residues.

By share of the sample, this clone is medium-sized. The genes are TRBV6-4 and TRBJ2-1; 9 positions match TRBD2. The CDR3 has 14 residues. V lost 5 bases to trimming and J lost 5 bases; unmatched junction nucleotides: 4. Germline-derived CDR1 and CDR2 are MRHNA and SNTAGT. CDR3 sequence: CASSLAGTHNEQFF. The CDR3 DNA reads TGTGCCAGCAGTCTAGCGGGAACCCACAATGAGCAGTTCTTC.

The rearrangement uses TRBV18 and TRBJ2-1; tentatively, D is TRBD2 (5 bases). The CDR3 totals 15 residues. The V gene's germline CDR1 is KGHSH and CDR2 LQKENI. Trimming removed 0 bases from V and 4 bases from J, with 10 bases in between. The chain's CDR3 is CASSPPERVYNEQFF. The CDR3 DNA sequence: TGTGCCAGCTCACCACCTGAGAGGGTATACAATGAGCAGTTCTTC.

The chain recombines TRBV7-6 with TRBJ2-3; a possible D gene is TRBD1 (5 bases). Trimming removed 1 base at V and 1 base at J, with 12 bases between. CDR3 length: 16 residues. Per germline, CDR1 SGHVS and CDR2 FNYEAQ. The CDR3 nucleotides are TGTGCCAGCAGCTTAGAGGTAGACAGAGGCACAGATACGCAGTATTTT. Its protein is CASSLEVDRGTDTQYF. Using reference TRBV7-6 and TRBJ2-3 for the parts outside the CDR3, the full variable domain is GAGVSQSPRYKVTKRGQDVALRCDPISGHVSLYWYRQALGQGPEFLTYFNYEAQQDKSGLPNDRFSAERPEGSISTLTIQRTEQRDSAMYRCASSLEVDRGTDTQYFGPGTRLTVL.

V usage is TRBV9 and J usage is TRBJ1-1; D ambiguous. CDR3 length equals 13 residues. V lost 4 bases, J lost 7 bases, and 14 bases lay in between. Germline V gene lookup returns CDR1 SGDLS and CDR2 YYNGEE. In DNA form, the CDR3 reads TGTGCCAGCAGCACCGAGGTCGGGTATGAAGCTTTCTTT. Its translation: CASSTEVGYEAFF. The full variable domain, with the rest looked up from reference TRBV9 and TRBJ1-1, is DSGVTQTPKHLITATGQRVTLRCSPRSGDLSVYWYQQSLDQGLQFLIQYYNGEERAKGNILERFSAQQFPDLHSELNLSSLELGDSALYFCASSTEVGYEAFFGQGTRLTVV.

The chain links TRBV27 to TRBJ2-7; 9 nucleotides align to TRBD2. This CDR3 has 16 amino acids. Germline CDR1 MNHEY, CDR2 SMNVEV (reference sequence). J gave up 0 bases and V 0 bases, and 3 bases lay outside the gene matches. The CDR3 bases are TGTGCCAGCAGTTTATCTAGCGGGAGATCCTCCTACGAGCAGTACTTC. As protein: CASSLSSGRSSYEQYF.

The rearrangement joins TRBV27 to TRBJ2-1; D gene uncertain. This CDR3 is 13 amino acids long. Trimming took 2 bases from V and 10 from J, leaving 12 bases between them. The germline CDR1 and CDR2 sequences are MNHEY and SMNVEV (reference sequence). Here the CDR3 DNA reads TGTGCCAGCAGTTTAGTTCTCTCCTCCGAGCAGTTCTTC. It translates to CASSLVLSSEQFF.

The chain links TRBV28 to TRBJ1-2; no clear D. The CDR3 covers 14 residues. V was cut by 8 bases and J by 7 bases, with 20 bases left in between. Germline V gene data show CDR1 as MDHEN and CDR2 as SYDVKM. CDR3 DNA: TGTGCCAGCGGTAGCGGTCTGGATTCGGCTGGCTACACCTTC. Encoded protein: CASGSGLDSAGYTF.

The V call is TRBV30, the J call TRBJ1-2, with 9 bases identical to TRBD1. Germline assignment: CDR1 GTSNPN and CDR2 SVGIG (reference sequence). This CDR3 has 13 residues. The V segment lost 7 bases and the J segment 3 bases; nucleotides outside the gene matches: 6. The CDR3 reads CASWTGADYGYTF. DNA for the CDR3: TGTGCCTCGTGGACAGGGGCTGACTATGGCTACACCTTC.

This clone came up a few times. The chain employs TRBV27 and TRBJ1-1; D unresolved. V shed 0 bases and J shed 1 base, with 9 bases lying between them. The CDR3 loop spans 15 amino acids. From germline, CDR1 is MNHEY and CDR2 SMNVEV (reference sequence). CDR3 DNA sequence: TGTGCCAGCAGTTTATCCGCAACAACGAACACTGAAGCTTTCTTT. It is translated as CASSLSATTNTEAFF.

The chain uses TRBV6-4 and TRBJ2-3, with TRBD2 matching 12 bases. The CDR3 sequence is 15 residues long. CDR1 is MRHNA, CDR2 SNTAGT, per germline. The V segment lost 6 bases and the J segment 6 bases; nucleotides outside the gene matches: 7. The CDR3 bases are TGTGCCAGCAGGAAACTAGCGGGAGGAGGGGATACGCAGTATTTT. Protein product: CASRKLAGGGDTQYF.

This clone was seen a single time. The chain joins TRBV2 to TRBJ1-2; D remains ambiguous. V lost 4 bases to trimming and J lost 4 bases, with 10 bases between them. Germline values: CDR1 SNHLY, CDR2 FYNNEI. This CDR3 has 13 residues. In DNA form, the CDR3 reads TGTGCCAGCAGTGGAGGGCCGCCCTATGGCTACACCTTC. The encoded protein is CASSGGPPYGYTF. Full variable domain (outside the CDR3, taken from reference TRBV2 and TRBJ1-2): EPEVTQTPSHQVTQMGQEVILRCVPISNHLYFYWYRQILGQKVEFLVSFYNNEISEKSEIFDDQFSVERPDGSNFTLKIRSTKLEDSAMYFCASSGGPPYGYTFGSGTRLTVV.

V gene TRBV7-9 combines with J gene TRBJ2-7; 8 bases align to TRBD1. Germline V gene lookup returns CDR1 SEHNR and CDR2 FQNEAQ (reference sequence). The CDR3 contains 14 residues. Trimming took 4 bases from V and 2 from J; bases not matched to a gene: 4. The DNA of the CDR3 is TGTGCCAGCAGCTCGGGACAGGTAACCTACGAGCAGTACTTC. As protein: CASSSGQVTYEQYF. The full variable domain, its missing parts supplied by reference TRBV7-9 and TRBJ2-7, is DTGVSQNPRHKITKRGQNVTFRCDPISEHNRLYWYRQTLGQGPEFLTYFQNEAQLEKSRLLSDRFSAERPKGSFSTLEIQRTEQGDSAMYLCASSSGQVTYEQYFGPGTRLTVT.

The chain combines TRBV30 with TRBJ2-5; possible D gene TRBD1, 5 bases. This CDR3 is 13 amino acids long. CDR1 and CDR2 (germline): GTSNPN, SVGIG (reference sequence). V was cut by 1 base and J by 2 bases, with 8 bases left in between. The CDR3 coding sequence is TGTGCCTGGAGTGGACAGTTTCAAGAGACCCAGTACTTC. Its protein is CAWSGQFQETQYF.

This chain connects TRBV4-1 to TRBJ1-4; D is unclear. V lost 0 bases, J lost 7 bases, and 12 bases lay in between. The CDR3 consists of 15 residues. Germline CDR1 reads MGHRA; CDR2 reads YSYEKL. CDR3 loop: CASSQDWGGGEKLFF. CDR3 DNA: TGCGCCAGCAGCCAAGATTGGGGAGGTGGTGAAAAACTGTTTTTT.

This clone was observed a single time. The CDR3 coding sequence is TGTGCCAGCAGCCCGGGGGGATTGGAGCAGTTCTTC. Its protein is CASSPGGLEQFF. The chain links TRBV13 to TRBJ2-1; 7 positions agree with TRBD2. The CDR3 is 12 residues long. CDR1 is PRHDT and CDR2 is FYEKMQ in the germline V gene (reference sequence). The junction had 5 bases not matched to a gene; V was cut back by 5 bases and J by 10 bases.

The gene calls are TRBV11-3 and TRBJ2-7; TRBD1 matches at 8 bases. This CDR3 is 17 amino acids long. Germline-derived CDR1 and CDR2 are SGHNT and YENEEA. The ends lost 2 bases at V and 2 bases at J; junction bases unmatched: 11. The CDR3 reads CASSLMRGQGATYEQYF. Here the CDR3 DNA reads TGTGCCAGCAGCTTAATGCGAGGCCAGGGGGCGACCTACGAGCAGTACTTC.

The gene calls are TRBV27 and TRBJ2-7; the match to TRBD1 covers 7 bases. Germline-derived CDR1 and CDR2 are MNHEY and SMNVEV (reference sequence). Trimming at V came to 0 bases and at J to 5 bases, leaving 7 bases not matched to a gene. The length of the CDR3 is 15 residues. The CDR3 coding sequence is TGTGCCAGCAGTTTATCACAGACAGGGTACCACGAGCAGTACTTC. Its translation: CASSLSQTGYHEQYF.

The J gene is TRBJ2-3, the V gene TRBV6-5; D is unresolved. V shed 2 bases and J shed 2 bases, with 14 bases lying between them. The CDR3 sequence is 16 residues long. Germline loops: CDR1 MNHEY, CDR2 SVGAGI. The CDR3, as DNA: TGTGCCAGCAGTTACGGTTCTCGGTATGCCACAGATACGCAGTATTTT. As protein: CASSYGSRYATDTQYF.

This clone was seen only once. The chain couples TRBV7-9 to TRBJ1-1; D is uncertain. V was pared by 5 bases and J by 0 bases, with 7 bases between. The CDR3 is 13 amino acids. Germline loops: CDR1 SEHNR, CDR2 FQNEAQ (reference sequence). CDR3 sequence reads: CASSNRMNTEAFF. CDR3 in DNA: TGTGCCAGCAGCAACAGAATGAACACTGAAGCTTTCTTT.

This chain links TRBV7-9 with TRBJ1-2; weak D call: TRBD1 (5 bases). Germline V gene data show CDR1 as SEHNR and CDR2 as FQNEAQ (reference sequence). The CDR3 contains 14 residues. V was cut by 2 bases and J by 2 bases, with 9 bases left in between. CDR3 in DNA: TGTGCCAGCAGCTTATCTGCAGGGAACTATGGCTACACCTTC. Amino acid sequence: CASSLSAGNYGYTF.

The genes are TRBV9 and TRBJ2-2, with D perhaps TRBD2 (6 bases). This CDR3 has 16 amino acids. CDR1 is SGDLS, CDR2 YYNGEE, per germline. V was shortened by 0 bases and J by 0 bases, with 9 bases between the two germline ends. CDR3 amino acids: CASSVEGEANTGELFF. The CDR3 DNA follows: TGTGCCAGCAGCGTAGAAGGGGAGGCGAACACCGGGGAGCTGTTTTTT.

The V gene is TRBV13, the J gene TRBJ2-3; TRBD1 matches 7 bases. Germline CDR1 is PRHDT and CDR2 is FYEKMQ (reference sequence). This CDR3 comprises 14 residues. After removal of 2 bases from V and 3 bases from J, the junction contained 2 bases not matched to a gene. The CDR3 is CASSLRGPTDTQYF. As DNA, the CDR3 is TGTGCCAGCAGCTTAAGGGGGCCGACAGATACGCAGTATTTT.

There are a few counts of this clone. Other DNA sequences in this sample translate to the same CDR3. The chain combines TRBV6-4 with TRBJ2-3; 12 nucleotides match TRBD2. Germline lookup yields CDR1 MRHNA and CDR2 SNTAGT. V gave up 3 bases and J gave up 5 bases; unmatched junction bases: 0. The CDR3 runs 14 residues. The CDR3: CASSELAGGDTQYF. The CDR3 nucleotides read TGTGCCAGCAGTGAACTAGCGGGGGGAGATACGCAGTATTTT.

The V and J genes are TRBV5-1 and TRBJ1-6; TRBD1 matches at 8 bases. This CDR3 spans 15 amino acids. Per the germline V gene, CDR1 is SGHRS and CDR2 is YFSETQ. V shed 0 bases and J 10 bases; nucleotides not matched to a gene: 6. The CDR3, as DNA: TGCGCCAGCAGCTTGGACGGACAGGGTGGCTCACCCCTCCACTTT. Amino acids: CASSLDGQGGSPLHF.

The rearrangement joins TRBV19 to TRBJ2-2; 7 nucleotides match TRBD2. The CDR3 is made up of 14 amino acids. CDR1 and CDR2 from the germline V gene are LNHDA and SQIVND (reference sequence). V was clipped by 6 bases and J by 3 bases; unmatched bases: 4. This CDR3 is CASRLREHTGELFF. In DNA, the CDR3 is TGTGCCAGTAGGTTGCGGGAGCACACCGGGGAGCTGTTTTTT.

This chain connects TRBV11-2 to TRBJ2-7; D is ambiguous. This CDR3 has 11 residues. The germline V gene has CDR1 SGHAT and CDR2 FQNNGV. Trimming left V 5 bases short and J 9 bases short, with 11 bases between. CDR3 amino acids: CASSPQNLQYF. As DNA, the CDR3 is TGTGCCAGCAGCCCCCAGAATTTGCAGTACTTC.

This clone was observed once. The rearrangement links TRBV7-3 to TRBJ2-7; D may be TRBD2 (6 bases). This CDR3 has 13 amino acids. With 5 bases removed from V and 6 bases from J, the gap between germline ends came to 14 bases. CDR1 and CDR2 from the germline V gene are SGHTA and FQGTGA. In nucleotides, the CDR3 is TGTGCCAGCAGCCCTCTCGGGGGACGCGAGCAGTACTTC. Translating gives CASSPLGGREQYF.

This chain connects TRBV11-3 to TRBJ2-7, with 8 bases that match TRBD2. V gave up 3 bases and J gave up 4 bases; unmatched junction bases: 5. From germline, CDR1 is SGHNT and CDR2 YENEEA. This CDR3 is 14 amino acids long. The DNA of the CDR3 is TGTGCCAGCAGCTTCGGGGGGGCCACTTACGAGCAGTACTTC. It specifies CASSFGGATYEQYF. Combining the CDR3 with reference TRBV11-3 and TRBJ2-7 gives the whole variable domain EAGVVQSPRYKIIEKKQPVAFWCNPISGHNTLYWYLQNLGQGPELLIRYENEEAVDDSQLPKDRFSAERLKGVDSTLKIQPAELGDSAVYLCASSFGGATYEQYFGPGTRLTVT.

In DNA, the CDR3 is TGTGCCAGCAGCCCTCGGGCGGGGCGACAAGAGACCCAGTACTTC. Translating gives CASSPRAGRQETQYF. The chain recombines TRBV27 with TRBJ2-5; D is perhaps TRBD2 (6 bases). The CDR3 has 15 residues. CDR1 is MNHEY, CDR2 SMNVEV, per germline (reference sequence). Trimming removed 6 bases at V and 2 bases at J, with 16 bases between.

This chain links TRBV13 with TRBJ2-5, with a tentative D call TRBD1 (6 bases). Looked up from germline, CDR1 is PRHDT and CDR2 is FYEKMQ (reference sequence). The V and J ends lost 10 bases and 1 base respectively, with 16 bases between them. This CDR3 is 14 amino acids long. In nucleotides, the CDR3 is TGTGCCACCGGGGTCAGGGGTATCCAAGAGACCCAGTACTTC. It yields the protein CATGVRGIQETQYF.